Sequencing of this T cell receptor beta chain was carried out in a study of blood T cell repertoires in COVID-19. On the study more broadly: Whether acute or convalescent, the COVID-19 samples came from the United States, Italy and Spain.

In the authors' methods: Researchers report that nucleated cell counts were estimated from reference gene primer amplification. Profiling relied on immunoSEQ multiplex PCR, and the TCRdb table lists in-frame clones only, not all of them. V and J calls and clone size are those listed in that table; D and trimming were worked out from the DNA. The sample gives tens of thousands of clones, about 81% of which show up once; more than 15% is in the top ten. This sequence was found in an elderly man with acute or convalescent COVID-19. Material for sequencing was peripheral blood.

The CDR3 coding sequence is TGTGCCAGCAGCCGAGGACAGGGGGCGAGTCAGCCCCAGCATTTT. Translation: CASSRGQGASQPQHF. V and J are TRBV3-1 (or the pseudogene TRBV3-2) and TRBJ1-5; 11 bases are shared with TRBD1. The germline V gene encodes CDR1 LGHDT and CDR2 YNNKEL (reference sequence). J gave up 6 bases and V 4 bases, and 5 bases lay outside the gene matches. This CDR3 has 15 amino acids.